This is a list of T cell receptor beta chains from one sample in a study of CD8+CD57+ T cells in acquired aplastic anemia. TCRdb reanalysed the reads using MiXCR and keeps one entry per CDR3 protein. The sample holds a few hundred thousand distinct CDR3 sequences, roughly 35% seen once. Sequencing was carried out using sorted CD4+, CD8+, or CD8+CD57+ T cells (not recorded which) from PBMCs. These receptors all come from a human donor in good health, serving as a control. Both conserved end residues are part of each CDR3. D genes are given only for firm matches. Clone sizes are given selectively: once, few, many, or a class where the clone is expanded.

TRBV29-1	.	TRBJ2-6	.	TGCAGCGTCCAAACGGGCTCTGGGGCCAACGTCCTGACTTTC	CSVQTGSGANVLTF
TRBV2	TRBD2	TRBJ2-5	once	TGTGCCAGCAGTCTCGGTGCTTGGACTAGCGATGGGGAGACCCAGTACTTC	CASSLGAWTSDGETQYF
TRBV20-1	.	TRBJ2-1	many	TGCAGTGCTAGATTTACGGAAGGGGGCAATGAGCAGTTCTTC	CSARFTEGGNEQFF
TRBV10-1	.	TRBJ1-6	few	TGCGCCAGCAGACAGATAAATAATTCACCCCTCCACTTT	CASRQINNSPLHF
TRBV2	.	TRBJ1-6	many	TGTGCCAGCAGTGCAGGGTTGGGGGATAATTCACCCCTCCACTTT	CASSAGLGDNSPLHF
TRBV7-9	.	TRBJ2-7	many	TGTGCCACCTCGGAGGGGCTGGAATACGAGCAGTACTTC	CATSEGLEYEQYF
TRBV11-2	.	TRBJ2-7	.	TGTGCCAGCAGCTTAGACTCAGCGCGCGGAAGCTACGAGCAGTACTTC	CASSLDSARGSYEQYF
TRBV20-1	.	TRBJ2-5	many	TGCGCGAGCCTCGGGGGAGAGACCCAGTACTTC	CASLGGETQYF
TRBV5-1	TRBD1	TRBJ1-2	.	TGCGCCAGCAGCTTGGTCGGGACAGGGCTCCCCTCTAACTGTGGCTACACCTTC	CASSLVGTGLPSNCGYTF
TRBV11-1	TRBD1	TRBJ2-3	.	TGTGCCAGCAGCCTGGGACAGGGGGAGAGAACTAGCACAGATACGCAGTATTTT	CASSLGQGERTSTDTQYF
TRBV5-5	TRBD1	TRBJ1-2	many	TGTGCCAGCAGCCTGGGACAGGGGGATGTCTATGGCTACACCTTC	CASSLGQGDVYGYTF
TRBV13	.	TRBJ2-1	.	TGTACCAGCAGCGAGGGGGGGGTTGGTGAGCAGTTCTTC	CTSSEGGVGEQFF
TRBV2	.	TRBJ1-1	.	TGTGCCAGCAGGGGAAGACAGCGCCCGAACACTGAAGCTTTCTTT	CASRGRQRPNTEAFF
TRBV11-2	TRBD2	TRBJ2-3	.	TGTGCTAGAGATCGGGGGGGCATCACAGATACGCAGTATTTT	CARDRGGITDTQYF
TRBV10-3	.	TRBJ2-6	few	TGTGCCAGCAGTGATATTCCAGGGTCTGGGGCCAACGTCCTGACTTTC	CASSDIPGSGANVLTF
TRBV11-2	.	TRBJ1-1	many	TGTGCCAGCACCAAAACCAGGGCAGGGGAGACTGAAGCTTTCTTT	CASTKTRAGETEAFF
TRBV5-8	TRBD2	TRBJ2-5	few	TGTGCCAGCAGCTCCCCCGGGACTAGTGATGAGACCCAGTACTTC	CASSSPGTSDETQYF
TRBV20-1	.	TRBJ1-1	many	TGCAGTGCTACCGACGGCCGTTTTAATGAAGCTTTCTTT	CSATDGRFNEAFF
TRBV7-8	.	TRBJ2-1	.	TGTGCCAGCAGCTTATTGCTAACCTTGGTGTACAATGAGCAGTTCTTC	CASSLLLTLVYNEQFF
TRBV5-1	.	TRBJ1-6	.	TGCGCCAGCAGCCGGGTGGAGGGGTTTGAGGCTAATTCACCCCTCCACTTT	CASSRVEGFEANSPLHF
TRBV11-1	.	TRBJ2-3	.	TGTGCCAGCAGCTCCTTCACCGGAGACGCAGATACGCAGTATTTT	CASSSFTGDADTQYF
TRBV12-5	TRBD1	TRBJ2-6	many	TGTGCTAGTGGTCAACAGACAGGGGGTTCCACCGTCCTGACTTTC	CASGQQTGGSTVLTF
TRBV7-2	TRBD1	TRBJ1-5	.	TGTGCCAGCAGCCCCGGACAGGCAAATCAGCCCCAGCATTTT	CASSPGQANQPQHF
TRBV20-1	TRBD2	TRBJ2-1	.	TGCAGTGCTAGAGATCCCCGCCGACTAGCGGGAGCGAGCAATGAGCAGTTCTTC	CSARDPRRLAGASNEQFF
TRBV28	.	TRBJ1-6	.	TGTGCCAGCAGGGAGCTGACGTCGGGCAGGGTTCGCTCACCCCTCCACTTT	CASRELTSGRVRSPLHF
TRBV18	TRBD1	TRBJ1-2	many	TGTGCCAGCTCACCCGTCGCAGGGGGTGATATATATGGCTACACCTTC	CASSPVAGGDIYGYTF
TRBV19	TRBD1	TRBJ2-3	many	TGTGCCAGTAGTAGCCTCGCGACAGGGGAAGCAGATACGCAGTATTTT	CASSSLATGEADTQYF
TRBV5-1	.	TRBJ2-7	.	TGCGCCAGCAGCTTAGAGGTAAGCTCCTACGAGCAGTACTTC	CASSLEVSSYEQYF
TRBV7-3	TRBD1	TRBJ2-1	many	TGTGCCAGCAGCTTGATGACAGGGAGTAGTGAGCAGTTCTTC	CASSLMTGSSEQFF
TRBV25-1	TRBD2	TRBJ2-1	.	TGTGCCAGCAGTTACGGTAGCGGGGGCTCCTACAATGAGCAGTTCTTC	CASSYGSGGSYNEQFF
TRBV6-1	.	TRBJ2-7	many	TGTGCCAGCAGTCCCGCTGGGAGCTCCTACGAGCAGTACTTC	CASSPAGSSYEQYF
TRBV5-4	.	TRBJ1-1	few	TGTGCCAGCAGCTTGATAACAGGGAGAGGGAACACTGAAGCTTTCTTT	CASSLITGRGNTEAFF
TRBV11-2	.	TRBJ2-1	.	TGTGCCAGCAGCGTGTCCTACAATGAGCAGTTCTTC	CASSVSYNEQFF
TRBV5-1	.	TRBJ1-3	few	TGCGCCAGCAGCCAAGGACAAGCGGACCCCACCATATATTTT	CASSQGQADPTIYF
TRBV28	TRBD2	TRBJ2-7	.	TGTGCCAGTTTTGGAGCGGGAGTACGCTACGAGCAGTACTTC	CASFGAGVRYEQYF
TRBV28	TRBD2	TRBJ2-7	.	TGTGCCAGCAGTTCTGAAACTAGCGGGAGATCCTACGAGCAGTACTTC	CASSSETSGRSYEQYF
TRBV27	.	TRBJ2-5	few	TGTGCCAGCAGTTTGAGGGGCGGAATTTTGACCCAGTACTTC	CASSLRGGILTQYF
TRBV20-1	TRBD2	TRBJ2-3	many	TGCAGAGGCGGGGGGCCCGACACAGATACGCAGTATTTT	CRGGGPDTDTQYF
TRBV19	TRBD1	TRBJ1-5	many	TGTGCCAGTAGTATTCTGCCGACAGGGGGTAGCAATCAGCCCCAGCATTTT	CASSILPTGGSNQPQHF
TRBV20-1	.	TRBJ2-6	many	TGCAGTGCTTCCTCGGGGGCCGGGGCCAACGTCCTGACTTTC	CSASSGAGANVLTF
TRBV3-1	.	TRBJ1-1	few	TGTGCCAGCAGGGGGGGCGGTCGAATGCTATTT	CASRGGGRMLF
TRBV19	TRBD2	TRBJ2-3	many	TGTGCCAGACGCTCTGGACTAGCGGGAGGGCCGGATACGCAGTATTTT	CARRSGLAGGPDTQYF
TRBV30	.	TRBJ1-4	.	TGTGCCTGGAGTAGAGCGTATTCGGGCAGCCCGGCCGGAGAAAAACTGTTTTTT	CAWSRAYSGSPAGEKLFF
TRBV10-1	.	TRBJ2-2	.	TGCGCCAGCGAGCAGGACACCGGGGAGCTGTTTTTT	CASEQDTGELFF
TRBV9	TRBD2	TRBJ2-7	.	TGTGCCAGCAGCGTGCGGGGGGATCCCTACGAGCAGTACTTC	CASSVRGDPYEQYF
TRBV19	.	TRBJ1-5	many	TGTGCCAGTAGTTCTACAGAAAGCCTTAATCAGCCCCAGCATTTT	CASSSTESLNQPQHF
TRBV2	.	TRBJ1-2	.	TGTGCCAGCAGTGCGGGGGCGGGCTATGGCTACACCTTC	CASSAGAGYGYTF
TRBV7-2	.	TRBJ1-5	many	TGTGCCAGCAGCTTATGGGATCTCCAGCCCCAGCATTTT	CASSLWDLQPQHF
TRBV12-3/TRBV12-4	.	TRBJ2-7	few	TGTGCCAGCAGTTTCGCCAGGGGAAACTACGAGCAGTACTTC	CASSFARGNYEQYF
TRBV2	.	TRBJ2-3	many	TGTGCCAGCATGGAAGATACGCAGTATTTT	CASMEDTQYF
TRBV10-3	.	TRBJ1-4	few	TGTGCCATCAGTTACGGGAGTAATGAAAAACTGTTTTTT	CAISYGSNEKLFF
TRBV6-5	TRBD1	TRBJ2-7	many	TGTGCCAGCAGTTACAATGGACAGGTCAGTTCCTACGAGCAGTACTTC	CASSYNGQVSSYEQYF